This T cell receptor beta chain was captured by sequencing in a study of blood T cells in healthy people across ages. PCR was performed a second time for about 7 to 11 cycles using a sample-barcoded 5' primer and a J-beta primer mix. TCRdb ran MiXCR on the 5' RACE reads and lists one entry per CDR3 protein. This repertoire shows roughly 1.6 million distinct CDR3 sequences, roughly 30% found once; its top ten account for about 11%. In this sample, this clonotype turned up a few times. Per the germline V gene, CDR1 is MNHNS and CDR2 is SASEGT. V was clipped by 5 bases and J by 5 bases, with 14 bases between them. The CDR3 is made up of 14 amino acids.

The chain couples TRBV6-1 to TRBJ2-3; D assignment may be TRBD1 or TRBD2 (5 bases each). Input material: blood. The clonotype was recovered from a woman in her thirties in good health. CDR3 sequence reads: CASSIRDPEDTQYF. CDR3 DNA: TGTGCCAGCAGTATTCGGGACCCCGAAGATACGCAGTATTTT.